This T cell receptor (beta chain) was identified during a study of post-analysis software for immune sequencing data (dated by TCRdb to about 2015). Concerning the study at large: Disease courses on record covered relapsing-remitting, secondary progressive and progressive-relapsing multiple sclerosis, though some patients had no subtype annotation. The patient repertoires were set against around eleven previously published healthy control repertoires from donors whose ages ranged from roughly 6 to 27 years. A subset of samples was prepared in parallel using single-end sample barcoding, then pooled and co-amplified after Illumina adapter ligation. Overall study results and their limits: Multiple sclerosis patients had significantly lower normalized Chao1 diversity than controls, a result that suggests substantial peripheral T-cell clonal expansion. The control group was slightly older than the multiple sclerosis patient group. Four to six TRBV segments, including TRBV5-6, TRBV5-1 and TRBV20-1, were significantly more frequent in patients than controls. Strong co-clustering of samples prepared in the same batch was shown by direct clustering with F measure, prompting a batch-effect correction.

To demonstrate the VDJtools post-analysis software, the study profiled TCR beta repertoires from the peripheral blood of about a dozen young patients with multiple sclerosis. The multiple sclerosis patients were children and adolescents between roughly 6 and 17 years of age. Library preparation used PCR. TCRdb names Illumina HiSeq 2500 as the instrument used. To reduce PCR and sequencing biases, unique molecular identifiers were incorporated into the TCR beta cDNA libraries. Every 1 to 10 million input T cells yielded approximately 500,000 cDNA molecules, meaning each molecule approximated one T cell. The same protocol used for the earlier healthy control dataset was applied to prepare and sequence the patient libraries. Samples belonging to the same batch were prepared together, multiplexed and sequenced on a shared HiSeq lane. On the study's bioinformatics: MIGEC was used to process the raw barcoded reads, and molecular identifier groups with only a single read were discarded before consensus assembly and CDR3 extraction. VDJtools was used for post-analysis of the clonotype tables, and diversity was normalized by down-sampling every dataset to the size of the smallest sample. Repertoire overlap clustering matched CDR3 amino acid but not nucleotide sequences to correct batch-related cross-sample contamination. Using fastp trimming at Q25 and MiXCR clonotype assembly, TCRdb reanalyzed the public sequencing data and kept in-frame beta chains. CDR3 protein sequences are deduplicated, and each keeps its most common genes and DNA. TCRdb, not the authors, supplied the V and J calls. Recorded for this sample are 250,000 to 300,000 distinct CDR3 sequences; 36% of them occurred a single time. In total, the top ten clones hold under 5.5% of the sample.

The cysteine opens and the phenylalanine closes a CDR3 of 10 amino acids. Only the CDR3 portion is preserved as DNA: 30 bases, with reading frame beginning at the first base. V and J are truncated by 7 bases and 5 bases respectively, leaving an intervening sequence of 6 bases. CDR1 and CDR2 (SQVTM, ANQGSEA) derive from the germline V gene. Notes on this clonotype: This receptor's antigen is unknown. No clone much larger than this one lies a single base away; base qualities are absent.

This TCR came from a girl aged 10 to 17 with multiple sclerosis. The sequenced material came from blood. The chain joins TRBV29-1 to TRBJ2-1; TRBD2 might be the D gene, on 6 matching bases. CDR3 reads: CSGGDNEQFF. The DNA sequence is TGCAGCGGGGGGGACAATGAGCAGTTCTTC.